The sequence of this T cell receptor beta chain was determined in a study of OX40 agonist ivuxolimab in advanced cancers. The overall study: The study enrolled dose-escalation patients with hepatocellular carcinoma, melanoma, renal cell or head and neck cancer. Study results and caveats: Normalized expansion of T-cell clones was also low for some nonresponders.

Method: immunoSEQ multiplex PCR; TCRdb's copy keeps in-frame clones and lacks some. The sample consists of 97,000 or so clones, 85% to 90% of them appearing once. A remark on this clone: Its specificity is not known.

The source material was CD4+ or CD8+ T cells sorted from blood, sampled in a trial of the OX40 agonist ivuxolimab. The receptor was derived from an adult with an advanced solid tumor such as melanoma, head and neck, liver or kidney cancer.

The CDR3 bases are TGTGCCAGCAAGCCCGAGATCGCCATGGCCGGGGAGCTGTTTTTT. As protein: CASKPEIAMAGELFF. The gene calls are TRBV6-4 and TRBJ2-2; D call uncertain. The ends were cut back, 7 bases at V and 6 bases at J, with 18 bases in the middle. The germline V gene has CDR1 MRHNA and CDR2 SNTAGT. The CDR3 has 15 residues.